Below, 17 T cell receptor beta chains from the same sample are listed, as sequenced in a study of cytomegalovirus exposure and HLA in healthy donors. The PCR contained 60 Vbeta and 13 Jbeta primers. Sequenced by immunoSEQ multiplex PCR; TCRdb stores in-frame clones only, minus some. The sample yields about 200,000 clones, roughly four fifths seen once. Sequencing was done on a sample of PBMCs. These receptors originate from a woman in her 30s in good health and CMV-seropositive.

V is TRBV11-2 and J is TRBJ2-1; D remains unclear. Deletions cut 1 base from V and 6 bases from J, with 10 bases between. This CDR3 is built from 14 residues. Germline CDR1 is SGHAT and CDR2 is FQNNGV. The CDR3 is CASSLVRVGNEQFF. DNA for the CDR3: TGTGCCAGCAGCTTAGTCCGGGTCGGCAATGAGCAGTTCTTC.

The rearrangement joins TRBV7-3 to TRBJ2-7, with 7 bases that match TRBD1. CDR1 SGHTA and CDR2 FQGTGA come from the germline V gene. Trimming cost V 5 bases and J 2 bases; bases outside gene matches: 9. This CDR3 has 15 amino acids. The CDR3 DNA reads as TGTGCCAGCAGCCGAACCCCAGGGGGTACCTACGAGCAGTACTTC. Amino acids: CASSRTPGGTYEQYF. The full variable domain, in which reference TRBV7-3 and TRBJ2-7 provide the parts outside the CDR3, is GAGVSQTPSNKVTEKGKYVELRCDPISGHTALYWYRQSLGQGPEFLIYFQGTGAADDSGLPNDRFFAVRPEGSVSTLKIQRTERGDSAVYLCASSRTPGGTYEQYFGPGTRLTVT.

The chain couples TRBV4-3 to TRBJ2-3; D perhaps matches TRBD2 (5 bases). Trimming took off 4 bases at V and 2 bases at J, with 16 bases between the two ends. There are 16 residues in the CDR3. Germline CDR1 LGHNA, CDR2 YSLEER. The CDR3 reads CASSLLGSGVTDTQYF. DNA for the CDR3: TGCGCCAGCAGCCTCCTGGGAAGCGGAGTCACAGATACGCAGTATTTT.

This chain links TRBV4-2 with TRBJ2-7; D might be TRBD1 (5 bases). The CDR3 contains 17 residues. V was clipped by 0 bases and J by 2 bases, with 17 bases between them. The germline CDR1 and CDR2 sequences are LGHNA and YNFKEQ. CDR3 sequence: CASSQDTNDRTAYEQYF. The DNA for the CDR3 is TGTGCCAGCAGCCAAGATACCAACGACAGAACCGCCTACGAGCAGTACTTC.

The chain combines TRBV5-1 with TRBJ2-1; possibly TRBD1 for D (6 bases). This CDR3 has 15 amino acids. CDR1 and CDR2 (germline): SGHRS, YFSETQ. V gave up 4 bases and J gave up 4 bases, with 15 bases separating them. In nucleotides, the CDR3 is TGCGCCAGCAGCCGGACAGACACACTGTACAATGAGCAGTTCTTC. Its protein is CASSRTDTLYNEQFF.

This clone showed up just a few times. CDR3 protein: CASKQGVTSTDTQYF. CDR3 nucleotide sequence: TGTGCCAGCAAGCAGGGCGTTACTAGCACAGATACGCAGTATTTT. This chain joins TRBV6-5 and TRBJ2-3; tentative D call: TRBD1 (5 bases). The CDR3 length is 15 residues. V was shortened by 7 bases and J by 0 bases, with 14 bases between the two germline ends. Germline V CDR1 and CDR2: MNHEY, SVGAGI.

The rearrangement uses TRBV30 and TRBJ2-7; 12 bases match TRBD2. Unmatched junction bases numbered 8, after V lost 2 bases and J lost 6 bases. The CDR3 is 15 residues long. Looked up from germline, CDR1 is GTSNPN and CDR2 is SVGIG (reference sequence). DNA of the CDR3: TGTGCCTGGAGTCCCGCGACTAGCGGGGGCTCCGAGCAGTACTTC. This gives the protein CAWSPATSGGSEQYF.

This sequence joins TRBV4-3 and TRBJ2-7, with D unclear. The CDR3 totals 14 residues. Trimming removed 5 bases from V and 6 bases from J, with 17 bases in between. Germline CDR1 reads LGHNA; CDR2 reads YSLEER. CDR3 amino acids: CASSKLVNALEQYF. CDR3 nucleotides: TGCGCCAGCAGCAAGCTAGTCAACGCTCTCGAGCAGTACTTC.

CDR3 sequence reads: CASSSREGGEGYTF. DNA for the CDR3: TGTGCCAGCAGCTCAAGGGAGGGGGGAGAAGGCTACACCTTC. The chain recombines TRBV21-1 with TRBJ1-2. TRBV21-1 is shown as a pseudogene. The CDR3 covers 14 residues.

This chain links TRBV7-2 with TRBJ2-3, with D maybe TRBD1 (6 bases). V gave up 2 bases and J gave up 0 bases, with 9 bases separating them. The CDR3 is 15 amino acids. CDR1 and CDR2 (germline): SGHTA, FQGNSA. The CDR3 sequence: CASSLFGQSTDTQYF. DNA of the CDR3: TGTGCCAGCAGCTTATTTGGACAGAGCACAGATACGCAGTATTTT. Based on the CDR3 plus reference TRBV7-2 and TRBJ2-3, the full variable domain is GAGVSQSPSNKVTEKGKDVELRCDPISGHTALYWYRQSLGQGLEFLIYFQGNSAPDKSGLPSDRFSAERTGGSVSTLTIQRTQQEDSAVYLCASSLFGQSTDTQYFGPGTRLTVL.

The chain combines TRBV11-3 with TRBJ2-1; 12 bases align to TRBD2. Germline-derived CDR1 and CDR2 are SGHNT and YENEEA. V gave up 5 bases and J gave up 9 bases; unmatched junction bases: 8. CDR3 size: 15 residues. The CDR3 loop reads CASSPRTSGIGEQFF. The CDR3 nucleotides read TGTGCCAGCAGCCCCAGGACTAGCGGGATAGGTGAGCAGTTCTTC.

This clone was seen only a few times. The chain carries TRBV4-2 and TRBJ2-4; 13 nucleotides align to TRBD2. J lost 0 bases, V lost 3 bases, and 11 bases had no gene match. Looked up from germline, CDR1 is LGHNA and CDR2 is YNFKEQ. CDR3 length equals 20 residues. CDR3 nucleotides: TGTGCCAGCAGCCATAGTGGGACTAGCGGGGTGCGGGTAGCCAAAAACATTCAGTACTTC. Translating it yields CASSHSGTSGVRVAKNIQYF.

This clone came up a few times. The CDR3 region is CASSSWGDSTDTQYF. CDR3 DNA: TGTGCCAGCAGTTCGTGGGGAGACAGCACAGATACGCAGTATTTT. The chain carries TRBV11-2 and TRBJ2-3; tentative D call: TRBD2 (5 bases). From germline, CDR1 is SGHAT and CDR2 FQNNGV. Trimming removed 6 bases from V and 0 bases from J, with 13 bases in between. This CDR3 region has 15 residues.

A remark on this clone: The sample carries other DNA sequences with the same CDR3. The V gene is TRBV27, the J gene TRBJ1-5; 8 nucleotides match TRBD1. The CDR3 sequence is 15 residues long. V shed 6 bases, J shed 0 bases, and the junction held 4 bases outside the gene matches. In germline, CDR1 is MNHEY, CDR2 SMNVEV (reference sequence). CDR3 region: CASRQQGASNQPQHF. DNA for the CDR3: TGTGCCAGCAGGCAGCAGGGGGCTAGCAATCAGCCCCAGCATTTT.

The chain uses TRBV27 and TRBJ1-5, with a possible D match to TRBD1 (6 bases). Germline loops: CDR1 MNHEY, CDR2 SMNVEV (reference sequence). The length of the CDR3 is 17 residues. V gave up 5 bases and J gave up 5 bases, with 22 bases separating them. The CDR3, as DNA: TGTGCCAGCAGTAAGAGCCTTCAGGGGTACGGGGATCAGCCCCAGCATTTT. Translation: CASSKSLQGYGDQPQHF.

The genes are TRBV27 and TRBJ1-6; maybe TRBD1 (5 bases). The CDR3 totals 16 residues. Germline V gene lookup returns CDR1 MNHEY and CDR2 SMNVEV (reference sequence). Trimming shortened V by 4 bases and J by 4 bases, and 14 bases separated the two germline ends. CDR3 amino acids: CASSWQAGGYNSPLHF. CDR3 DNA sequence: TGTGCCAGCAGTTGGCAGGCCGGGGGATATAATTCACCCCTCCACTTT.

This chain links TRBV6-1 with TRBJ1-5, with D possibly TRBD1 on 6 matching bases. The CDR3 has 13 amino acids. Looked up from germline, CDR1 is MNHNS and CDR2 is SASEGT. The germline V and J ends were trimmed by 3 bases and 4 bases, with 7 bases remaining between them. CDR3 sequence: CASSDRGNQPQHF. The CDR3 nucleotides are TGTGCCAGCAGTGATAGGGGGAATCAGCCCCAGCATTTT.